A selection of T cell receptor beta chains follows, all from one sample in a study of human T cells and chemical hapten exposure. TCRdb re-analysed the RACE reads in MiXCR, keeping a single row per CDR3 protein. The sample shows 35,000 to 45,000 distinct CDR3 sequences, around a tenth of them seen only once. Sequenced here: whole blood, sampled in connection with sensitization to the hapten diphenylcyclopropenone (DPC). Every receptor here comes from a woman in her twenties or thirties with alopecia areata. Some clones in this sample may be carry-over from other donors' samples. The CDR3 runs from the conserved cysteine through the conserved F or W. The D gene is left open where the match is weak. Clone sizes are given selectively: once, few, many, or a class where the clone is expanded.

clone_size j_call v_call d_call cdr3_nt cdr3_aa
few TRBJ2-2 TRBV6-2/TRBV6-3 TRBD2 TGTGCCAGCAGTTACGGGGGGACTAGCACCGGGGAGCTGTTTTTT CASSYGGTSTGELFF
many TRBJ1-5 TRBV7-2 NA TGTGCCAGCAAAGAACAGAGGAATCAGCCCCAGCATTTT CASKEQRNQPQHF
once TRBJ2-7 TRBV28 TRBD1 TGTGCCAGCAGTCCTATGACAGGGGATTACGAGCAGTACTTC CASSPMTGDYEQYF
NA TRBJ1-3 TRBV7-9 NA TGTGCCAGCAGCTTATACAGTAGTGGGGAAAACACCATATATTTT CASSLYSSGENTIYF
many TRBJ1-2 TRBV29-1 NA TGCAGCGTTGCACAGGGCCTATCTAACTATGGCTACACCTTC CSVAQGLSNYGYTF
many TRBJ1-1 TRBV6-2/TRBV6-3 NA TGTGCCAGCAGAGCACGGGACACGGGGAAGACTGAAGCTTTCTTT CASRARDTGKTEAFF
NA TRBJ2-7 TRBV7-2 NA TGTGCCAGCAGCTTAGGGGCGGCACTCTGGGGGTACGAGCAGTACTTC CASSLGAALWGYEQYF
many TRBJ1-3 TRBV19 NA TGTGCCAGTAGTCCTCAGGCGGCTGGAAACACCATATATTTT CASSPQAAGNTIYF
few TRBJ1-1 TRBV19 NA TGTGCCACCTACAGGACACCTATGAACACTGAAGCTTTCTTT CATYRTPMNTEAFF
NA TRBJ2-6 TRBV6-1 TRBD2 TGTGCCAGCCTGGGGGGGTCCTCTGGGGCCAACGTCCTGACTTTC CASLGGSSGANVLTF
NA TRBJ2-1 TRBV6-5 TRBD2 TGTGCCAGCGGGTTAGCGGGGGGACAATACAATGAGCAGTTCTTC CASGLAGGQYNEQFF
NA TRBJ1-5 TRBV6-2/TRBV6-3 TRBD1 TGTGCCAGCAGGGACAGGGCAAGTCAGCCCCAGCATTTT CASRDRASQPQHF
NA TRBJ2-3 TRBV29-1 NA TGCAGCGTTGACCCGGGAAATACGCAGTATTTT CSVDPGNTQYF
few TRBJ1-2 TRBV4-2 NA TGTGCCAGCAGCCAAGATGGAGGAGAAATGAATGGCTACACCTTC CASSQDGGEMNGYTF
NA TRBJ2-1 TRBV3-1 NA TGTGCCAGCAGCCCATCTCGGGGCAGCGGGCTTTACAATGAGCAGTTCTTC CASSPSRGSGLYNEQFF